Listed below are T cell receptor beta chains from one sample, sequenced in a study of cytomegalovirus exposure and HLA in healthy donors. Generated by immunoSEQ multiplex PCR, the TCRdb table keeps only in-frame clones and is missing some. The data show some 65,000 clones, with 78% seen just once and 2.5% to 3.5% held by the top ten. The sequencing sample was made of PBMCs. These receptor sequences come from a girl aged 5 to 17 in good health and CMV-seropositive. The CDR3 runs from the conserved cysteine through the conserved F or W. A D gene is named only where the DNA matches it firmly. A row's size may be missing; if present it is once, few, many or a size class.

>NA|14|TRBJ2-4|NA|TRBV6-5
TGTGCCAGCAGTAGTACTTATTCCCTGAACATTCAGTACTTC
CASSSTYSLNIQYF
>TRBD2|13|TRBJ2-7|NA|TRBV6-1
TGTGCCAGCAGTGAAGTACTAGCGTCTGAGCAGTACTTC
CASSEVLASEQYF
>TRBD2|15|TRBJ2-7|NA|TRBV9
TGTGCCAGCAGCGTAGCCGGGACTAGGGATTACGAGCAGTACTTC
CASSVAGTRDYEQYF
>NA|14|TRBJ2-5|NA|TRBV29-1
TGCAGCGTTGAATTCGTCCGGGTCCGGGAGACCCAGTACTTC
CSVEFVRVRETQYF
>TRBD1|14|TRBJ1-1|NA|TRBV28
TGTGCCAGCAGTTGGACAGGGGGAAACACTGAAGCTTTCTTT
CASSWTGGNTEAFF
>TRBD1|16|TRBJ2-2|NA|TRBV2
TGTGCCAGCAGTGGGGGAGGGACAGGGGCGACCGGGGAGCTGTTTTTT
CASSGGGTGATGELFF
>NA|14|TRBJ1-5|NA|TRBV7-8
TGTGCCAGCAGCTTAGGACCAGGGAATCAGCCCCAGCATTTT
CASSLGPGNQPQHF
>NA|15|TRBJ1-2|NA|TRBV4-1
TGCGCCAGCAGCCAAGATGAGTACAGCAACTATGGCTACACCTTC
CASSQDEYSNYGYTF
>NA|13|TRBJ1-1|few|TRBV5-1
TGCGCCAGCAGCTGGGGGGGCGAGACTGAAGCTTTCTTT
CASSWGGETEAFF
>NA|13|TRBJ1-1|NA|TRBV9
TGTGCCAGCAGCCCCCAGGCCGGGATAGAAGCTTTCTTT
CASSPQAGIEAFF
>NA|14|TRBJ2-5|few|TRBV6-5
TGTGCCAGCAGTCTGACAGGTAGCCAAGAGACCCAGTACTTC
CASSLTGSQETQYF
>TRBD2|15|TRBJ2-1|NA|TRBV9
TGTGCCAGCAGCGTAGAGGGACTAGGCTACAATGAGCAGTTCTTC
CASSVEGLGYNEQFF
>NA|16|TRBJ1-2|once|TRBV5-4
TGTGCCAGCAGCTTGGATTCCGGCCTGGGGGGCTATGGCTACACCTTC
CASSLDSGLGGYGYTF
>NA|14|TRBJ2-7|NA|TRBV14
TGTGCCAGCAGCCAAGATAGGAGCTCCTACGAGCAGTACTTC
CASSQDRSSYEQYF
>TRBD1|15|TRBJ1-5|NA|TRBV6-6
TGTGCCATTTCACTATCCCGGACAGGGAATCAGCCCCAGCATTTT
CAISLSRTGNQPQHF
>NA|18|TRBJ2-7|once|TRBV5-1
TGCGCCAGCAGCTTGCGGGCCCGGGACTTCCAGAGCTCCTACGAGCAGTACTTC
CASSLRARDFQSSYEQYF
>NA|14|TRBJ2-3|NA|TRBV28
TGTGCCAGCAGTTTGGAGACTATCACAGATACGCAGTATTTT
CASSLETITDTQYF
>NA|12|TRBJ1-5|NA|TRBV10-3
TGTGCCATCGGCAGGGCGGATCAGCCCCAGCATTTT
CAIGRADQPQHF
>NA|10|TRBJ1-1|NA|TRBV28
TGTGCCAGCCTACAGGGTAAAGCTTTCTTT
CASLQGKAFF
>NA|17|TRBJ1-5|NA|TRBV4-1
TGCGCCAGCAGCCAAGACGGGGAAAGACTTAGCTATCAGCCCCAGCATTTT
CASSQDGERLSYQPQHF
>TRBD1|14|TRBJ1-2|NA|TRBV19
TGTGCCAGTAGTTTTATCGACAGGGGAAGAGGCTACACCTTC
CASSFIDRGRGYTF
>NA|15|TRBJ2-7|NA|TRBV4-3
TGCGCCAGCAGTCAAAACAGGGGAGGTCACTACGAGCAGTACTTC
CASSQNRGGHYEQYF
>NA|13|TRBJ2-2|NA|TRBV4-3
TGCGCCAGCAGCCCAAGAGGGACCGGGGAGCTGTTTTTT
CASSPRGTGELFF
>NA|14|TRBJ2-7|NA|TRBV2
TGTGCCAGCAGAAACCCCTCGAGCTCCTACGAGCAGTACTTC
CASRNPSSSYEQYF
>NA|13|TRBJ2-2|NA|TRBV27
TGTGCCAGCAGTTCTGCTCTCGGCGGGGAGCTGTTTTTT
CASSSALGGELFF
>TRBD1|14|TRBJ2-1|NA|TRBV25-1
TGTGCCAGCATAGGACAGGGACGCTACAATGAGCAGTTCTTC
CASIGQGRYNEQFF
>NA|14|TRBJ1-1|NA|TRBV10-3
TGTGCCATCAGTGATTCTTACAGAAACACTGAAGCTTTCTTT
CAISDSYRNTEAFF
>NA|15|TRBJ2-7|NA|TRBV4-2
TGTGCCAGCAGCGCCTCTAGCATGGATACCTACGAGCAGTACTTC
CASSASSMDTYEQYF
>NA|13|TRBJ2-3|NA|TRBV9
TGTGCCAGCAGCCCCCCGAGCGGTGAAACGCAGTATTTT
CASSPPSGETQYF
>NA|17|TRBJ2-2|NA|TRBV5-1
TGCGCCAGCAGCCGGGTGGGGCTTCAAATGAACACCGGGGAGCTGTTTTTT
CASSRVGLQMNTGELFF
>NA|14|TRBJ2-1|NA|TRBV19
TGTGCCACCAACTCGATAACTCTAGGCAATGAGCAGTTCTTC
CATNSITLGNEQFF
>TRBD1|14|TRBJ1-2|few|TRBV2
TGTGCCAGCAGTGGGGCAGGGGGCAGGTATGGCTACACCTTC
CASSGAGGRYGYTF
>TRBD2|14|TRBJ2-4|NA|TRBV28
TGTGCCAGCAGTGAGCTAGCGGGAGCCCCCAGATGGTACTTC
CASSELAGAPRWYF
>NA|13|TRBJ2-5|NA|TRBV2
TGTGCCAGCAGTGAATCGGGCCAAGAGACCCAGTACTTC
CASSESGQETQYF
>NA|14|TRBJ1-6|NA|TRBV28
TGTGCCAGCAGGGGATTCCGGGACATTTCACCCCTCCACTTT
CASRGFRDISPLHF
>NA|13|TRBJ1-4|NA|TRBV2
TGTGCCAGCACCACAGGGTTTAATGAAAAACTGTTTTTT
CASTTGFNEKLFF
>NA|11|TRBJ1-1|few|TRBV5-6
TGTGCCAGCAGCTTGGCCGGGGAAGCTTTCTTT
CASSLAGEAFF
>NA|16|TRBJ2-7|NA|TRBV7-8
TGTGCCAGCAGCCGATCCACGAGCGGGTTCTCCTACGAGCAGTACTTC
CASSRSTSGFSYEQYF
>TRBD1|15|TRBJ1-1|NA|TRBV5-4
TGTGCCAGCAGCCCGACAGGGCCTTCGAACACTGAAGCTTTCTTT
CASSPTGPSNTEAFF
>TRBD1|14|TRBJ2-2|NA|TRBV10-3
TGTGCCATCAGAGGGACAGGCGGAACCGGGGAGCTGTTTTTT
CAIRGTGGTGELFF
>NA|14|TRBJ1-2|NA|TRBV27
TGTGCCAGCAGTTTAAGCGGGCCTTCCTATGGCTACACCTTC
CASSLSGPSYGYTF
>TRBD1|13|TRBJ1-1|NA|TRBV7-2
TGTGCCAGCAGCTTGGACAGGGCCGCTGAAGCTTTCTTT
CASSLDRAAEAFF
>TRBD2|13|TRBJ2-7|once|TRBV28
TGTGCCAGCAGGATTAGCGGGCCCTACGAGCAGTACTTC
CASRISGPYEQYF
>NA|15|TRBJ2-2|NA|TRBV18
TGTGCCAGCTCACGTTCCGGACAGCACACCGGGGAGCTGTTTTTT
CASSRSGQHTGELFF
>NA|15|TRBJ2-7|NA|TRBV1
TGCACCAGCAGCCAAGATTTATTCGGAGCACCAGAGCAGTACTTC
CTSSQDLFGAPEQYF
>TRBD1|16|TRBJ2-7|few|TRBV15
TGTGCCACCAGCAGAGGCTCGTGGACAGGATCCTACGAGCAGTACTTC
CATSRGSWTGSYEQYF
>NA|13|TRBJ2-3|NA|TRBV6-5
TGTGCCAGCAGATACCAGGGAACAGATACGCAGTATTTT
CASRYQGTDTQYF
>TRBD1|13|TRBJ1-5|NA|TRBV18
TGTGCCAGCTCACCAGGGACAGAGATAACGCAGCATTTT
CASSPGTEITQHF
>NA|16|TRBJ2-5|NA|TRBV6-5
TGTGCCAGCAGTTATGGGGCCGCGGCAAGTGGAGAGACCCAGTACTTC
CASSYGAAASGETQYF
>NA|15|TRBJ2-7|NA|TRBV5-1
TGCGCCAGCAGCTTGGCCGTGGGCACCGTTTACGAGCAGTACTTC
CASSLAVGTVYEQYF
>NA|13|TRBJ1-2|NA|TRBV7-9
TGTGCCAGCAGCTTACAGGAGGCGTATGGCTACACCTTC
CASSLQEAYGYTF
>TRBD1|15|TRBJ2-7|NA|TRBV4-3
TGCGCCAGCAGCCTCGGGACAGGGGGCAGCGACGAGCAGTACTTC
CASSLGTGGSDEQYF
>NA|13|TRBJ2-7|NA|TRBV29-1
TGCAGCGTTGAACAGGGGCACGGCTACGAGCAGTACTTC
CSVEQGHGYEQYF